This is a list of T cell receptor beta chains from one sample in a study of blood T cells in healthy people across ages. TCRdb re-called the 5' RACE reads through MiXCR, storing one row per CDR3 protein. Found here are 500,000 to 650,000 distinct CDR3 sequences, roughly a quarter of them singletons; the top ten hold about 3.9%. This sample was shared with a second study, whose subject was T cells of mothers and their children.

Sequenced: blood. These receptors originate from a boy aged 2 to 9 in good health. CDR3s include the opening cysteine and the closing phenylalanine or tryptophan. Fields, in order: D gene, clone size, V gene, J gene, CDR3 protein, CDR3 DNA. D genes are given only for firm matches. Size is stated for part of the rows, as once, few or many counts, or as a class when the clone is expanded.

>TRBD1|-|TRBV29-1|TRBJ2-4
CSVETGTGFKNIQYF
TGCAGCGTTGAAACGGGGACAGGTTTTAAAAACATTCAGTACTTC
>-|few|TRBV10-3|TRBJ2-3
CAISEGQGSTDTQYF
TGTGCCATCAGTGAAGGGCAGGGGAGCACAGATACGCAGTATTTT
>TRBD1|-|TRBV7-9|TRBJ1-1
CASSSVTGGNTEAFF
TGTGCCAGCAGCTCAGTGACAGGGGGGAACACTGAAGCTTTCTTT
>TRBD2|-|TRBV12-3/TRBV12-4|TRBJ2-1
CASSRLTGGPYNEQFF
TGTGCCAGCAGTCGTCTCACGGGAGGGCCCTACAATGAGCAGTTCTTC
>TRBD2|-|TRBV19|TRBJ2-7
CASSYGTSGLYEQYF
TGTGCCAGTAGTTACGGGACTAGCGGTCTCTACGAGCAGTACTTC
>-|-|TRBV6-2/TRBV6-3|TRBJ2-5
CASSYPQPTGGRKTQYF
TGTGCCAGCAGTTACCCTCAGCCGACTGGGGGGAGGAAGACCCAGTACTTC
>TRBD1|-|TRBV5-1|TRBJ2-2
CASSMGQGAITGELFF
TGCGCCAGCAGCATGGGACAGGGGGCGATAACCGGGGAGCTGTTTTTT
>TRBD1|-|TRBV29-1|TRBJ1-3
CSVSYRGLAGNTIYF
TGCAGCGTTTCCTACAGGGGGCTGGCTGGAAACACCATATATTTT
>-|-|TRBV7-2|TRBJ2-1
CASSWRQPPNEQFF
TGTGCCAGCAGCTGGAGACAGCCGCCCAATGAGCAGTTCTTC
>TRBD1|many|TRBV15|TRBJ2-3
CATSGQGRVAGTQYF
TGTGCCACCAGCGGACAGGGGAGAGTGGCGGGTACGCAGTATTTT
>-|-|TRBV19|TRBJ1-1
CASSPEDTEAFF
TGTGCCAGTAGCCCCGAGGACACTGAAGCTTTCTTT
>TRBD2|few|TRBV20-1|TRBJ2-3
CSAQLAANTDTQYF
TGCAGTGCTCAACTAGCGGCAAACACAGATACGCAGTATTTT
>TRBD1|-|TRBV6-5|TRBJ1-2
CASSTKEGQGYGYTF
TGTGCCAGCAGTACTAAAGAGGGACAGGGCTATGGCTACACCTTC
>-|few|TRBV12-3/TRBV12-4|TRBJ1-1
CASSFWLNTEAFF
TGTGCCAGCAGTTTTTGGCTGAACACTGAAGCTTTCTTT
>-|few|TRBV29-1|TRBJ1-2
CSVVAGTLYGYTF
TGCAGCGTTGTAGCAGGGACACTCTATGGCTACACCTTC
>TRBD1|-|TRBV10-3|TRBJ2-3
CAITRDRGDGTQYF
TGTGCCATCACTAGGGACAGGGGGGACGGTACGCAGTATTTT
>-|-|TRBV15|TRBJ1-1
CATSRDWDISNTEAFF
TGTGCCACCAGCAGAGATTGGGACATCTCGAACACTGAAGCTTTCTTT
>-|few|TRBV6-1|TRBJ2-2
CASSKDRLEHTGELFF
TGTGCCAGCAGTAAAGACAGGCTAGAACACACCGGGGAGCTGTTTTTT
>-|-|TRBV10-3|TRBJ1-1
CAISESGGWDTEAFF
TGTGCCATCAGTGAGTCTGGTGGGTGGGACACTGAAGCTTTCTTT
>-|few|TRBV14|TRBJ2-7
CASSRRDIPYEQYF
TGTGCCAGCAGCCGACGGGACATCCCCTACGAGCAGTACTTC
>-|few|TRBV7-8|TRBJ2-2
CASSLLFNTGELFF
TGTGCCAGCAGCCTCCTTTTCAACACCGGGGAGCTGTTTTTT
>TRBD2|-|TRBV20-1|TRBJ2-3
CSATSGLAGPNTQYF
TGCAGTGCTACCTCGGGACTAGCGGGACCTAATACGCAGTATTTT
>-|-|TRBV29-1|TRBJ2-5
CSVALKTYQETQYF
TGCAGCGTTGCGCTTAAGACGTACCAAGAGACCCAGTACTTC
>TRBD2|-|TRBV6-5|TRBJ2-1
CASSRTSGRSEQFF
TGTGCCAGCAGTCGGACTAGCGGGAGAAGTGAGCAGTTCTTC
>-|-|TRBV9|TRBJ2-5
CASSSEGQTQYF
TGTGCCAGCAGCTCAGAAGGACAGACCCAGTACTTC
>TRBD2|few|TRBV28|TRBJ2-1
CASSPLPLAGEGEQFF
TGTGCCAGCAGTCCACTTCCCCTAGCGGGAGAGGGTGAGCAGTTCTTC
>TRBD2|-|TRBV20-1|TRBJ2-7
CSARDPHLAGSYEQYF
TGCAGTGCTAGAGATCCCCATCTAGCGGGGTCCTACGAGCAGTACTTC
>TRBD2|-|TRBV5-5|TRBJ2-1
CASSSLAGGWDEQFF
TGTGCCAGCAGCTCACTAGCGGGGGGGTGGGATGAGCAGTTCTTC
>-|-|TRBV29-1|TRBJ2-3
CSVEGRGQDTQYF
TGCAGCGTTGAGGGACGGGGTCAGGATACGCAGTATTTT
>-|-|TRBV10-2|TRBJ2-7
CASSDRLGEQYF
TGCGCCAGCAGTGACAGGCTCGGCGAGCAGTACTTC
>-|many|TRBV30|TRBJ1-1
CAWSVRAVTAEAFF
TGTGCCTGGAGTGTACGGGCTGTGACGGCTGAAGCTTTCTTT
>-|few|TRBV5-1|TRBJ1-2
CASSLDSGRSGYTF
TGCGCCAGCAGCTTGGATTCGGGGAGGAGTGGCTACACCTTC
>-|few|TRBV25-1|TRBJ2-4
CASSSLRPGKNIQYF
TGTGCCAGCAGTTCCCTTCGCCCCGGGAAAAACATTCAGTACTTC
>-|-|TRBV5-5|TRBJ2-5
CASSHLGPQETQYF
TGTGCCAGCAGCCACTTGGGACCCCAAGAGACCCAGTACTTC
>-|few|TRBV7-2|TRBJ2-1
CASSLLWGSYNEQFF
TGTGCCAGCAGCTTATTGTGGGGCTCCTACAATGAGCAGTTCTTC